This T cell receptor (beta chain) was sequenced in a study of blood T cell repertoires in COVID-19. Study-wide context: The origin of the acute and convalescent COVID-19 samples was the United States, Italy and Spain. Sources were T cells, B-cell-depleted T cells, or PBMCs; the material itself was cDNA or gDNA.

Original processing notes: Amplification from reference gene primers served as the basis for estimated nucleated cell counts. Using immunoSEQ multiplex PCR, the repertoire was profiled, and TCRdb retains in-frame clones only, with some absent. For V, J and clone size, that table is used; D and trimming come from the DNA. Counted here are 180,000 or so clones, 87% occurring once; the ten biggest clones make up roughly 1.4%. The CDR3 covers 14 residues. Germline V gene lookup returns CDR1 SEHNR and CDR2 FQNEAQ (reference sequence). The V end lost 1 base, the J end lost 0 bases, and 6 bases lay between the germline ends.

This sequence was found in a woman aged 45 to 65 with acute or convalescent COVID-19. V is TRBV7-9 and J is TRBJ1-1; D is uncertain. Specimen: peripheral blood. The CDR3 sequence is CASSLGRMNTEAFF. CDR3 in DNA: TGTGCCAGCAGCTTAGGCAGGATGAACACTGAAGCTTTCTTT.